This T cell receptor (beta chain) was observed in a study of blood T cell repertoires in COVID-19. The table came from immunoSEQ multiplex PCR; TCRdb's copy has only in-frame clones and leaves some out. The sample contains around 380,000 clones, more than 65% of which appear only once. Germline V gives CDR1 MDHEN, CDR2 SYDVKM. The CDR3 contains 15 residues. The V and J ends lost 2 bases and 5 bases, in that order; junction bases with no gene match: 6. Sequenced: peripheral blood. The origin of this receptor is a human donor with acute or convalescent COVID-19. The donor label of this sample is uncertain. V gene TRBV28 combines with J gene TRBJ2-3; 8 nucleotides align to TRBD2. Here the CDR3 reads CASSLGGGFGDTQYF. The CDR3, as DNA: TGTGCCAGCAGTTTAGGCGGGGGGTTCGGAGATACGCAGTATTTT.